This T cell receptor (beta chain) emerged from a study of shared clonotypes between healthy human individuals. The germline V and J ends were trimmed by 2 bases and 3 bases, with 14 bases remaining between them. The CDR3 is 15 amino acids. Germline assignment: CDR1 MNHEY and CDR2 SMNVEV (reference sequence). Tens of thousands of T cell genomes (approximately 210 ng DNA) went into each sorted-subset replicate. In the authors' workflow: Filtering differed because ImmunoSEQ produced junction-only sequences that carried no quality scores. Libraries were prepared by immunoSEQ multiplex PCR; TCRdb keeps only in-frame clonotypes and omits some of them. D and trimming were read from the DNA, whereas the V and J calls and clone size are those reported in that table. The sample records about 1 million clones, about 74% being singletons.

Input material: memory CD4+ T cells sorted from blood. This sample's subset: CD45RA-negative fraction. This TCR was sampled from a man between 18 and 35 years old in good health. The chain combines TRBV27 with TRBJ2-7, with D uncertain. DNA of the CDR3: TGTGCCAGCAGTTTAAAGCCGCCCCCCCACTACGAGCAGTACTTC. Translating gives CASSLKPPPHYEQYF.